A selection of T cell receptor beta chains follows, all from one sample in a study of beta chain features in type 1 diabetes. The data were produced by immunoSEQ multiplex PCR, yet TCRdb's version contains in-frame clones alone and is incomplete. The table records some 370,000 clones, 9.5% to 10% of them present only once. Sequencing was carried out using central memory CD4+ T cells from blood. Receptors originate from a man aged 30 to 39 with type 1 diabetes. Both conserved end residues are part of each CDR3. Each record gives: V gene, CDR3 protein.

v_call: TRBV4-1; cdr3_aa: CASSQGRGETQYF
v_call: TRBV6-5; cdr3_aa: CASSYSSPPSRYEQYF
v_call: TRBV5-6; cdr3_aa: CASSLSRGKGTGELFF
v_call: TRBV6-6; cdr3_aa: CASSYVREGGEQYF
v_call: TRBV7-2; cdr3_aa: CATHGPGAKNIQYF
v_call: TRBV14; cdr3_aa: CASSQDEATGGTDTQYF
v_call: TRBV6-6; cdr3_aa: CASSAPGQGPEQYF
v_call: TRBV28; cdr3_aa: CASSEQAYYLNTEAFF
v_call: TRBV28; cdr3_aa: CASSSSAETQYF
v_call: TRBV6-1; cdr3_aa: CASTRDNTGELFF
v_call: TRBV19; cdr3_aa: CASGQTYGYTF
v_call: TRBV5-1; cdr3_aa: CASSLADTSSGNTIYF
v_call: TRBV12-5; cdr3_aa: CASQRTGSYEQYF
v_call: TRBV18; cdr3_aa: CASSPQSGANVLTF
v_call: TRBV27; cdr3_aa: CASSPAPGQGPYNEQFF
v_call: TRBV5-4; cdr3_aa: CASSDPGLAGTDTQYF
v_call: TRBV7-8; cdr3_aa: CASSLDGKGTDTQYF
v_call: TRBV27; cdr3_aa: CASSLYGQGRNTIYF
v_call: TRBV10-2; cdr3_aa: CASSLLGTSGSHEQFF
v_call: TRBV9; cdr3_aa: CASSVLAGSTDTQYF
v_call: TRBV30; cdr3_aa: CAWSVGVRTVNTEAFF
v_call: TRBV19; cdr3_aa: CASSRDTEETQYF
v_call: TRBV6-5; cdr3_aa: CASSRTSGRFYEQYF
v_call: TRBV27; cdr3_aa: CASSQGANQPQHF
v_call: TRBV2; cdr3_aa: CASSRGTGGYTF
v_call: TRBV9; cdr3_aa: CASSVRGGNDNEQFF
v_call: TRBV5-1; cdr3_aa: CASSLGRAGETQYF
v_call: TRBV5-1; cdr3_aa: CASSVGLGETQYF
v_call: TRBV19; cdr3_aa: CASSPWDRYNEQFF
v_call: TRBV11-2; cdr3_aa: CASSFRREYEQYF
v_call: TRBV7-2; cdr3_aa: CASSLSRGEQFF
v_call: TRBV7-3; cdr3_aa: CASSLQGGPGNTIYF
v_call: TRBV7-2; cdr3_aa: CASSFLAGGSHEQFF
v_call: TRBV6-1; cdr3_aa: CASSEGVSGYNEQFF
v_call: TRBV11-3; cdr3_aa: CASSFRTSGTYNEQFF
v_call: TRBV27; cdr3_aa: CASSSPKRGAYEQYF
v_call: TRBV7-9; cdr3_aa: CASSTFRGAGDVTDTQYF